A selection of T cell receptor beta chains follows, all from one sample in a study of naive and memory T cell subsets. TCRdb fed the UMI-ligation and nested PCR reads into MiXCR, producing one record per CDR3 protein. The sample holds some 80,000 distinct CDR3 sequences, 9% to 9.5% seen once. Sequenced sample: naive CD8+ T cells from blood. The receptor source for this set is a human donor in good health. The CDR3 runs from the conserved cysteine through the conserved F or W. A D gene is named only where the DNA matches it firmly. Rows give clone size only sometimes, using once, few, many, or a class for an expanded clone.

D gene,clone size,V gene,J gene,CDR3 protein,CDR3 DNA
-,many,TRBV29-1,TRBJ1-1,CSVMDTLNTEAFF,TGCAGCGTTATGGATACGCTGAACACTGAAGCTTTCTTT
-,many,TRBV2,TRBJ2-3,CASSDRGQITDTQYF,TGTGCCAGCAGTGATCGCGGCCAAATCACAGATACGCAGTATTTT
-,-,TRBV9,TRBJ2-6,CASKPHDGSGANVLTF,TGTGCCAGCAAGCCGCACGATGGCTCTGGGGCCAACGTCCTGACTTTC
TRBD2,-,TRBV7-2,TRBJ2-7,CASSSGGGRAQEQYF,TGTGCCAGCAGCTCAGGAGGCGGGAGGGCGCAGGAGCAGTACTTC
-,-,TRBV30,TRBJ2-2,CAWSVLPTGELFF,TGTGCCTGGAGTGTACTACCCACCGGGGAGCTGTTTTTT
-,-,TRBV4-2,TRBJ2-1,CASSQVAGFGNEQFF,TGTGCCAGCAGCCAAGTTGCAGGGTTTGGCAATGAGCAGTTCTTC
-,many,TRBV7-9,TRBJ2-3,CASSLGSTDTQYF,TGTGCCAGCAGCTTAGGATCCACAGATACGCAGTATTTT
-,many,TRBV9,TRBJ1-1,CASSNSQF,TGTGCCAGCAGCAATTCCCAGTTT
TRBD2,few,TRBV6-5,TRBJ2-7,CASRAGLGYEQYF,TGTGCCAGCAGAGCGGGACTGGGCTACGAGCAGTACTTC
-,few,TRBV29-1,TRBJ2-2,CSVEQGSGELFF,TGCAGCGTTGAACAGGGTTCCGGGGAGCTGTTTTTT
-,many,TRBV5-5,TRBJ2-3,CASSSIPAYTDTQYF,TGTGCCAGCAGTTCAATTCCAGCCTACACAGATACGCAGTATTTT
-,-,TRBV4-3,TRBJ2-3,CASSQTRDKTDTQYF,TGCGCCAGCAGCCAAACCCGGGACAAGACAGATACGCAGTATTTT
TRBD2,many,TRBV7-9,TRBJ2-1,CASSLSGREYNEQFF,TGTGCCAGCAGCTTAAGCGGGAGGGAATACAATGAGCAGTTCTTC
TRBD2,-,TRBV5-4,TRBJ2-1,CASSMKRETYNEQFF,TGTGCCAGCAGCATGAAGCGGGAAACCTACAATGAGCAGTTCTTC
-,many,TRBV20-1,TRBJ2-7,CSASSVMGYEQYF,TGCAGTGCTAGTTCCGTGATGGGCTACGAGCAGTACTTC
-,-,TRBV20-1,TRBJ1-5,CSARGAGVGNQPQHF,TGCAGTGCCAGGGGAGCGGGGGTGGGCAATCAGCCCCAGCATTTT
-,few,TRBV14,TRBJ1-2,CASSPDNDYGYTF,TGTGCCAGCAGCCCGGACAACGACTATGGCTACACCTTC
-,-,TRBV27,TRBJ2-7,CASSSHIDYEQYF,TGTGCCAGCAGTTCCCACATTGACTACGAGCAGTACTTC
-,many,TRBV7-9,TRBJ2-1,CASSLSWGSSSYNEQFF,TGTGCCAGCAGCTTATCCTGGGGTTCTAGCTCCTACAATGAGCAGTTCTTC
TRBD1,many,TRBV7-6,TRBJ2-2,CASSPLTGGTGELFF,TGTGCCAGCAGCCCACTAACAGGGGGCACCGGGGAGCTGTTTTTT
-,many,TRBV29-1,TRBJ2-7,CSAEDSLEQYF,TGCAGCGCCGAGGACAGTCTCGAGCAGTACTTC
TRBD2,-,TRBV15,TRBJ2-3,CATSRDPGTSGGSTDTQYF,TGTGCCACCAGCAGAGATCCGGGGACCAGCGGGGGAAGCACAGATACGCAGTATTTT
-,few,TRBV20-1,TRBJ2-5,CSARPRQAGSQETQYF,TGCAGTGCTAGGCCTAGGCAGGCGGGAAGCCAAGAGACCCAGTACTTC
TRBD1,-,TRBV7-9,TRBJ1-4,CASSPSTTDRGFRGKLFF,TGTGCCAGCAGCCCGTCGACCACGGACAGGGGATTTCGAGGAAAACTGTTTTTT
-,few,TRBV15,TRBJ2-4,CATSNPSGIQYF,TGTGCCACCAGCAACCCTAGTGGCATTCAGTACTTC
-,many,TRBV19,TRBJ2-1,CASSILGREQFF,TGTGCCAGTAGTATATTAGGACGGGAGCAGTTCTTC
-,many,TRBV29-1,TRBJ1-2,CSVGPEGRSVLNYGYTF,TGCAGCGTTGGACCGGAGGGGAGATCTGTCCTTAACTATGGCTACACCTTC
-,few,TRBV4-1,TRBJ2-7,CASSQGGWVGGATNEQYF,TGCGCCAGCAGCCAAGGCGGTTGGGTCGGCGGCGCTACAAACGAGCAGTACTTC
TRBD1,few,TRBV11-2,TRBJ1-1,CASSLQGHTEAFF,TGTGCCAGCAGCCTACAGGGGCACACTGAAGCTTTCTTT
TRBD1,few,TRBV2,TRBJ1-2,CASSEGTGSRYTF,TGTGCCAGCAGTGAAGGGACAGGTTCTCGCTACACCTTC
-,few,TRBV20-1,TRBJ2-1,CSAVDSYSYNEQFF,TGCAGTGCTGTGGACAGCTACTCCTACAATGAGCAGTTCTTC
-,few,TRBV20-1,TRBJ2-1,CSASSRAGTSRNEQFF,TGCAGTGCTAGTTCCCGGGCAGGAACTAGCCGCAATGAGCAGTTCTTC
TRBD2,many,TRBV6-5,TRBJ2-7,CASSLLSGVRNEQYF,TGTGCCAGCAGTTTATTAAGCGGGGTTCGGAACGAGCAGTACTTC
TRBD1,many,TRBV12-3/TRBV12-4,TRBJ2-7,CASRDRETYEQYF,TGTGCCAGCCGGGACAGGGAAACCTACGAGCAGTACTTC
TRBD1,few,TRBV6-6,TRBJ2-5,CASSTGLETQYF,TGTGCCAGCTCGACAGGGTTGGAGACCCAGTACTTC
TRBD1,few,TRBV28,TRBJ1-5,CASSYRGGNQPQHF,TGTGCCAGCAGTTACAGGGGAGGCAATCAGCCCCAGCATTTT
TRBD1,-,TRBV7-2,TRBJ1-2,CASSFWDRRETAIYGYTF,TGTGCCAGCAGCTTCTGGGACAGACGTGAAACCGCGATCTATGGCTACACCTTC
-,few,TRBV10-3,TRBJ1-3,CAIMVRQSQHGGMRNTIYF,TGTGCCATCATGGTCCGACAGTCTCAGCACGGTGGTATGAGAAACACCATATATTTT
-,-,TRBV14,TRBJ2-1,CASTGYLENEQFF,TGTGCCAGCACGGGCTATCTGGAGAATGAGCAGTTCTTC
TRBD2,few,TRBV20-1,TRBJ2-2,CSARDLLAGGVGGELFF,TGCAGTGCTAGAGATCTGTTAGCGGGAGGGGTCGGCGGGGAGCTGTTTTTT
-,many,TRBV5-5,TRBJ1-1,CASSLGEGTEAFF,TGTGCCAGCAGCTTGGGGGAAGGCACTGAAGCTTTCTTT
-,many,TRBV6-6,TRBJ2-7,CASGPAATYEQYF,TGTGCCAGCGGGCCGGCAGCAACCTACGAGCAGTACTTC
-,few,TRBV6-6,TRBJ1-5,CASSYVPDSNQPQHF,TGTGCCAGCAGTTACGTCCCTGATAGCAATCAGCCCCAGCATTTT
TRBD1,-,TRBV4-1,TRBJ2-7,CASSQRGTGAYEQYF,TGCGCCAGCAGCCAACGTGGGACAGGGGCCTACGAGCAGTACTTC
TRBD2,few,TRBV7-8,TRBJ2-3,CASSPTSGLTDTQYF,TGTGCCAGCAGCCCAACTAGCGGGCTCACAGATACGCAGTATTTT
-,few,TRBV20-1,TRBJ1-1,CSARSGTLNTEAFF,TGCAGTGCTAGATCCGGGACTTTGAACACTGAAGCTTTCTTT
-,few,TRBV9,TRBJ2-7,CASTPLTGYEQYF,TGTGCCAGCACCCCTCTCACGGGCTACGAGCAGTACTTC
TRBD1,-,TRBV29-1,TRBJ2-2,CSVTLQGAMIAGELFF,TGCAGCGTGACCCTACAGGGGGCCATGATAGCCGGGGAGCTGTTTTTT
TRBD1,once,TRBV5-6,TRBJ2-1,CASSTGQARDEQFF,TGTGCCAGCAGCACAGGACAGGCGAGGGATGAGCAGTTCTTC
-,few,TRBV14,TRBJ2-2,CASSQDPLADHTGELFF,TGTGCCAGCAGCCAAGACCCACTAGCCGACCACACCGGGGAGCTGTTTTTT
TRBD1,many,TRBV29-1,TRBJ2-7,CSVEGQSYEQYF,TGCAGCGTTGAGGGACAGTCCTACGAGCAGTACTTC